Here is one T cell receptor beta chain with its context. Its antigen is still unknown. This record belongs to a study of T cells in Graves' hyperthyroidism and ophthalmopathy. Study results and caveats: A model of 13 V-J pairs discriminated ophthalmopathy from stable hyperthyroidism. Most clonotypes expanded in the thyroid (above 0.001) were also present in blood.

RNA transcripts served as the template for amplifying TCR beta CDR3 regions. During a first-round RT-PCR of the TCR CDR3, the HTBI primer set was used. TCRdb re-analysed the multiplex PCR reads in MiXCR, keeping a single row per CDR3 protein. Of a few hundred thousand distinct CDR3 sequences in the sample, about 43% were seen once. Trimming cost V 6 bases and J 3 bases, with 12 bases left between them. The CDR3 has 15 amino acids. Germline CDR1 is MNHEY and CDR2 is SVGAGI. Hyperthyroidism had been newly diagnosed in patients aged 18 to 65, and its duration was under 2 months. This TCR was sampled from a woman younger than 35 with Graves' hyperthyroidism. The chain carries TRBV6-5 and TRBJ2-6; D remains unclear. Source material: peripheral blood or thyroid tissue (not recorded which). The CDR3 sequence is CASSPVSFGANVLTF. As DNA, the CDR3 is TGTGCCAGCAGCCCAGTAAGCTTTGGGGCCAACGTCCTGACTTTC.